This is a list of T cell receptor beta chains from one sample in a study of T-cell reconstitution after alpha-beta-depleted transplantation in children. TCRdb recomputed calls from the PCR reads with MiXCR, one row per CDR3 protein. The sample yields around 700,000 distinct CDR3 sequences, around 14% seen once. The material was PBMCs, obtained before TCRalphabeta/CD19-depleted stem cell transplant. The origin of the receptors is a girl between 2 and 10 years old with congenital amegakaryocytic thrombocytopenia, due to receive a stem cell transplant. Both conserved end residues are part of each CDR3. Each record gives: CDR3 protein, CDR3 DNA, J gene, V gene, clone size, D gene. D genes are given only for firm matches. Clone size is given for some rows only: seen once, a few or many times, or a class if the clone is expanded.

CASSQGGTTYNEQFF | TGTGCCAGCAGCCAAGGGGGGACGACCTACAATGAGCAGTTCTTC | TRBJ2-1 | TRBV3-1 | many | -
CASSSAILAGRGEQFF | TGTGCCAGCAGCTCGGCGATACTAGCGGGAAGGGGCGAGCAGTTCTTC | TRBJ2-1 | TRBV11-2 | few | TRBD2
CSALNTGGEQYF | TGCAGTGCCCTAAATACAGGTGGCGAGCAGTACTTC | TRBJ2-7 | TRBV20-1 | many | -
CSAIDSGTRRETQYF | TGCAGTGCTATCGATTCCGGGACCCGTCGAGAGACCCAGTACTTC | TRBJ2-5 | TRBV20-1 | many | -
CASSLGQETQYF | TGCGCCAGCAGCTTGGGACAAGAGACCCAGTACTTC | TRBJ2-5 | TRBV5-1 | many | -
CSVVPVNYGYTF | TGCAGCGTTGTGCCGGTTAACTATGGCTACACCTTC | TRBJ1-2 | TRBV29-1 | - | -
CASSGGSWGYNEQFF | TGTGCCAGCAGCGGGGGGAGCTGGGGGTACAATGAGCAGTTCTTC | TRBJ2-1 | TRBV12-3/TRBV12-4 | few | TRBD2
CSAPRLAGSYEQYF | TGCAGTGCTCCAAGACTAGCGGGATCCTACGAGCAGTACTTC | TRBJ2-7 | TRBV20-1 | - | TRBD2
CASNAHNSNYGYTF | TGTGCCAGCAACGCCCACAACTCCAACTATGGCTACACCTTC | TRBJ1-2 | TRBV27 | many | -
CSARPAGQETQYF | TGCAGTGCTAGGCCAGCGGGCCAAGAGACCCAGTACTTC | TRBJ2-5 | TRBV20-1 | few | -
CASSSFGPLIEKLFF | TGTGCCAGCAGTTCTTTCGGGCCCCTGATTGAAAAACTGTTTTTT | TRBJ1-4 | TRBV6-5 | few | -